This entry lists 10 T cell receptor beta chains sequenced from one sample in a study of T cell changes during pregnancy in multiple sclerosis. Here immunoSEQ multiplex PCR was the method, and the copy in TCRdb shows in-frame clones only, minus some. The data show tens of thousands of clones, 94% seen once. Sequencing was performed on CD4+ T cells from peripheral blood mononuclear cells, taken in the second trimester of pregnancy. The receptors shown here come from a female donor with multiple sclerosis, enrolled in a pregnancy study.

The chain is built from TRBV5-5 and TRBJ2-7; TRBD2 matches at 7 bases. Germline CDR1 is SGHKS and CDR2 is YYEKEE (reference sequence). V shed 3 bases, J shed 6 bases, and the junction held 12 bases outside the gene matches. The CDR3 is 15 residues long. The CDR3, as DNA: TGTGCCAGCAGCTCACACGCGGGAGATCGAGGCGAGCAGTACTTC. Translated, it gives CASSSHAGDRGEQYF.

The chain employs TRBV18 and TRBJ1-3; no clear D gene. The CDR3 has 16 amino acids. Trimming stripped 6 bases from V and 0 bases from J, with 15 bases between. In germline, CDR1 is KGHSH, CDR2 LQKENI. The CDR3 region has the DNA TGTGCCAGCTCGCGATCTGAGGGAGGCTCTGGAAACACCATATATTTT. Protein sequence: CASSRSEGGSGNTIYF.

The chain couples TRBV5-1 to TRBJ1-2; D ambiguous. The germline gives CDR1 SGHRS, CDR2 YFSETQ. The CDR3 runs 13 residues. Trimming took off 0 bases at V and 7 bases at J, with 10 bases between the two ends. CDR3 coding DNA: TGCGCCAGCAGCTTGGCGCTCCGGAGTGGCTACACCTTC. Encoded protein: CASSLALRSGYTF.

This clone was recorded once. The chain couples TRBV2 to TRBJ1-5, with TRBD1 identical over 8 bases. This CDR3 has 15 residues. Germline CDR1 is SNHLY and CDR2 is FYNNEI. The J segment lost 7 bases and the V segment lost 4 bases, leaving 9 bases of the junction unmatched. CDR3 amino acids: CASSVEQGVGQPQHF. As DNA, the CDR3 is TGTGCCAGCAGTGTGGAACAGGGGGTGGGACAGCCCCAGCATTTT. The whole variable domain, remainder taken from reference TRBV2 and TRBJ1-5, is EPEVTQTPSHQVTQMGQEVILRCVPISNHLYFYWYRQILGQKVEFLVSFYNNEISEKSEIFDDQFSVERPDGSNFTLKIRSTKLEDSAMYFCASSVEQGVGQPQHFGDGTRLSIL.

The J gene is TRBJ1-2, the V gene TRBV7-9; D is ambiguous. CDR3 length: 14 residues. Germline CDR1 SEHNR, CDR2 FQNEAQ (reference sequence). The V gene lost 1 base and the J gene lost 2 bases, with 8 bases spanning the gap. The CDR3 DNA reads TGTGCCAGCAGCTTAGAATCGGGGAACTATGGCTACACCTTC. Protein product: CASSLESGNYGYTF.

The chain links TRBV6-6 to TRBJ1-2; TRBD1 agrees at 7 bases. In germline, CDR1 is MNHNY, CDR2 SVGAGI (reference sequence). The CDR3 is 14 residues long. The V segment lost 2 bases and the J segment 5 bases; nucleotides outside the gene matches: 5. CDR3 DNA: TGTGCCAGCAGTTACCAGGGGACAGAGTATGGCTACACCTTC. Encoded protein: CASSYQGTEYGYTF.

This clone was observed a single time. The rearrangement links TRBV9 to TRBJ2-7, with 10 bases lining up with TRBD1. With V trimmed by 6 bases and J by 3 bases, 6 bases remained unmatched. The length of the CDR3 is 14 residues. The V gene's germline CDR1 is SGDLS and CDR2 YYNGEE. The CDR3, as DNA: TGTGCCAGCACCCCCGGGGACAGGGGCTACGAGCAGTACTTC. It translates to CASTPGDRGYEQYF.

The V gene is TRBV25-1, the J gene TRBJ2-6; 7 bases line up with TRBD2. CDR1 and CDR2 from the germline V gene are MGHDK and SYGVNS. The CDR3 spans 18 residues. The V and J ends lost 2 bases and 0 bases, in that order; junction bases with no gene match: 7. The CDR3 nucleotides are TGTGCCAGCAGTGAAAGGTTAGCGGGCTACTCTGGGGCCAACGTCCTGACTTTC. Encoded protein: CASSERLAGYSGANVLTF.

The chain is built from TRBV30 and TRBJ1-1, with unresolved D. Germline V gene lookup returns CDR1 GTSNPN and CDR2 SVGIG (reference sequence). There are 15 residues in the CDR3. Trimming removed 6 bases at V and 4 bases at J, with 21 bases between. The CDR3 loop reads CACRAEAHGSTEAFF. The CDR3 DNA sequence: TGTGCCTGCAGAGCGGAGGCCCACGGGAGCACTGAAGCTTTCTTT.

This rearrangement joins TRBV15 to TRBJ1-1; no reliable D call. The CDR3 runs 12 residues. With 1 base removed from V and 11 bases from J, the gap between germline ends came to 11 bases. Germline values: CDR1 LNHNV, CDR2 YYDKDF (reference sequence). The CDR3 sequence is CATSRVGSGAFF. The CDR3 DNA reads as TGTGCCACCAGCAGAGTGGGCTCGGGGGCTTTCTTT.